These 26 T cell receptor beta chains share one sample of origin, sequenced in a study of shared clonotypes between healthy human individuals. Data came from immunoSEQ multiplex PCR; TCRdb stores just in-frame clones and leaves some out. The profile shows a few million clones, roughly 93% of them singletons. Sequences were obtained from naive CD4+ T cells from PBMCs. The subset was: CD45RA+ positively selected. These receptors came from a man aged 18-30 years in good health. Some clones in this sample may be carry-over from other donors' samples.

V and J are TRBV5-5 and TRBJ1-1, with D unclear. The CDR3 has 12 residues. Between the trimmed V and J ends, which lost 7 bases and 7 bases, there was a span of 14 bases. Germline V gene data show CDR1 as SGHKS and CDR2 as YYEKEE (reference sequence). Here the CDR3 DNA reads TGTGCCAGCGTTAGGGTTGGTGATGAAGCTTTCTTT. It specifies CASVRVGDEAFF. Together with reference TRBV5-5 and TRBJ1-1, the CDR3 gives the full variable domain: DAGVTQSPTHLIKTRGQQVTLRCSPISGHKSVSWYQQVLGQGPQFIFQYYEKEERGRGNFPDRFSARQFPNYSSELNVNALLLGDSALYLCASVRVGDEAFFGQGTRLTVV.

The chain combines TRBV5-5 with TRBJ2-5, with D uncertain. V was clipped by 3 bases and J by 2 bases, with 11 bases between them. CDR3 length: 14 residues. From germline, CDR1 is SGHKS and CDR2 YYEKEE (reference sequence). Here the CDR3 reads CASSSSRSQETQYF. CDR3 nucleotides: TGTGCCAGCAGCTCCTCGAGGAGTCAAGAGACCCAGTACTTC.

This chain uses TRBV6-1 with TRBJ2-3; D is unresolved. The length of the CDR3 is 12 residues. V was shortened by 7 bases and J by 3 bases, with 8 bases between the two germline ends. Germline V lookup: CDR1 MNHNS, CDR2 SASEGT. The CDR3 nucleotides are TGTGCCAGCATTGGTGGGACAGATACGCAGTATTTT. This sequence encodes CASIGGTDTQYF.

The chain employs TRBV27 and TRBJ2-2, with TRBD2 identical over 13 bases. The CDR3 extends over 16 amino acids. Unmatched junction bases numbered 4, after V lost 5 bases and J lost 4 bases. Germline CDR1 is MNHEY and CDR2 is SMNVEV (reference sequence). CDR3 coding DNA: TGTGCCAGCAGTCCCGGGACTAGCGGGACCACCGGGGAGCTGTTTTTT. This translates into CASSPGTSGTTGELFF.

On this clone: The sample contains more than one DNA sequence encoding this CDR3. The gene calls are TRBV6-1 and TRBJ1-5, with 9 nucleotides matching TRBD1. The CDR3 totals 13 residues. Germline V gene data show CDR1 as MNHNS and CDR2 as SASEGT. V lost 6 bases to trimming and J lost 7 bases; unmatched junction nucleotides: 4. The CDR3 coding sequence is TGTGCCAGCAGCGAGGACAGGGGACAGCCCCAGCATTTT. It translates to CASSEDRGQPQHF.

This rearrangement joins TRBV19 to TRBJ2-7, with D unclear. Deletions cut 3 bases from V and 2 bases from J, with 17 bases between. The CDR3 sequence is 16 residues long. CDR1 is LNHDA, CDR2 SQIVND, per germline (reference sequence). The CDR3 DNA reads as TGTGCCAGTAGTATTTCAGGCTCCATGGGCACCTACGAGCAGTACTTC. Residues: CASSISGSMGTYEQYF.

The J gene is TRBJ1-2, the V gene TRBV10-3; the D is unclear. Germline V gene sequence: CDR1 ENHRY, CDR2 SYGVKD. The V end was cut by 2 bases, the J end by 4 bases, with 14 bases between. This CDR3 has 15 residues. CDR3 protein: CAISEGSVGSYGYTF. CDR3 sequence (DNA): TGTGCCATCAGTGAGGGGTCGGTGGGGTCCTATGGCTACACCTTC.

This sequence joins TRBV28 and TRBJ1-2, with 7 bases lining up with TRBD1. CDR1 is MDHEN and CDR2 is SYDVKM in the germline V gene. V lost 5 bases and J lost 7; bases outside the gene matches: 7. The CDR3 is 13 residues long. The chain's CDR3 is CASSTRTGFGYTF. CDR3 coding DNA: TGTGCCAGCAGTACTAGGACAGGCTTTGGCTACACCTTC.

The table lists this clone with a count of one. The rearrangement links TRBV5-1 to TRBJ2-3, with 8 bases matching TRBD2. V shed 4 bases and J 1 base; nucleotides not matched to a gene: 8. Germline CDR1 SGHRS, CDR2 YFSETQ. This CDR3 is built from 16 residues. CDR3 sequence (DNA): TGCGCCAGCAGCCCCGGGAGGGTAGTCGGCACAGATACGCAGTATTTT. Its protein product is CASSPGRVVGTDTQYF.

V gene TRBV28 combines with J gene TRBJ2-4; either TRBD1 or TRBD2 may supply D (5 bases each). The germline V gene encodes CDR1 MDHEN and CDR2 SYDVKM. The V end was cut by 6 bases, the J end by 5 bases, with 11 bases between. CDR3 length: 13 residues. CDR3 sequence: CASSLRGQNIQYF. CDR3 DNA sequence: TGTGCCAGCAGCCTCCGGGGACAAAACATTCAGTACTTC.

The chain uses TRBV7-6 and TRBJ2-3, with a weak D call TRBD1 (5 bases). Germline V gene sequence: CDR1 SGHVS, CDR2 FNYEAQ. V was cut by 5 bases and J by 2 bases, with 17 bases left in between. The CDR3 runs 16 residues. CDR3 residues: CASSRQPKGFTDTQYF. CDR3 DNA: TGTGCCAGCAGCCGACAGCCAAAGGGGTTCACAGATACGCAGTATTTT.

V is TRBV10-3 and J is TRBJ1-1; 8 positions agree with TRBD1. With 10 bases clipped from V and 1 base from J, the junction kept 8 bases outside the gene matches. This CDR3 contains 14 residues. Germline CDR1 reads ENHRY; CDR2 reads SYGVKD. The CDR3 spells CATRPGTGNTEAFF. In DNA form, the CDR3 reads TGTGCCACCCGTCCCGGGACAGGGAACACTGAAGCTTTCTTT.

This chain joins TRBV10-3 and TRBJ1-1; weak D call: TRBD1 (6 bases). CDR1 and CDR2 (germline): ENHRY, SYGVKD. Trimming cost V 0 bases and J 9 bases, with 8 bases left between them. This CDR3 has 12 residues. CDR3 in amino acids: CAISESGQKAFF. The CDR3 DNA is TGTGCCATCAGTGAGTCGGGACAAAAAGCTTTCTTT.

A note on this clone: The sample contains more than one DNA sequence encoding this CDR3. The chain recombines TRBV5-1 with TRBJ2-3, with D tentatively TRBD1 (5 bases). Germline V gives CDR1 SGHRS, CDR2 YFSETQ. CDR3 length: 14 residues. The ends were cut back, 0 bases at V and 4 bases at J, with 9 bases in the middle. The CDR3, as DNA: TGCGCCAGCAGCTTGGTGGTGGGGCCAGATACGCAGTATTTT. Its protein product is CASSLVVGPDTQYF. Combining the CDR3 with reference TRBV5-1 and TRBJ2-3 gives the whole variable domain KAGVTQTPRYLIKTRGQQVTLSCSPISGHRSVSWYQQTPGQGLQFLFEYFSETQRNKGNFPGRFSGRQFSNSRSEMNVSTLELGDSALYLCASSLVVGPDTQYFGPGTRLTVL.

The CDR3 loop reads CASSLWGETQYF. The CDR3 DNA reads TGCGCCAGCAGCTTGTGGGGGGAGACCCAGTACTTC. J is TRBJ2-5 and V is TRBV5-1; D possibly matches TRBD1 or TRBD2 (5 bases each). Germline V lookup: CDR1 SGHRS, CDR2 YFSETQ. This CDR3 comprises 12 residues. Trimming took off 1 base at V and 5 bases at J, with 6 bases between the two ends.

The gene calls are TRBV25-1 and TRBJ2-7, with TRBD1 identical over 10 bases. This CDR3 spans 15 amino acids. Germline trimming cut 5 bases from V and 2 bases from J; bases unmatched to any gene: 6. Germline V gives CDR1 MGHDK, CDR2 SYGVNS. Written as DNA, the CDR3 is TGTGCCAGCAGTAGACCTGGACAGGGGGCCTACGAGCAGTACTTC. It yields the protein CASSRPGQGAYEQYF.

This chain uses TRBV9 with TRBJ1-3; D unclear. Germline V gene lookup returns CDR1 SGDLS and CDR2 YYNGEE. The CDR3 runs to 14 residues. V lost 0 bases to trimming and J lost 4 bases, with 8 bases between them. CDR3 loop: CASSVGRGGNTIYF. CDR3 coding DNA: TGTGCCAGCAGCGTAGGTCGCGGCGGAAACACCATATATTTT.

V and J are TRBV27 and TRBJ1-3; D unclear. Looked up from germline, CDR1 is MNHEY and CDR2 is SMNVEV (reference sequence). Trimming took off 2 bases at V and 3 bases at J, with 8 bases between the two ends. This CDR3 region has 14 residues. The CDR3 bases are TGTGCCAGCAGTTTAGTGTACGGTGGAAACACCATATATTTT. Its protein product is CASSLVYGGNTIYF.

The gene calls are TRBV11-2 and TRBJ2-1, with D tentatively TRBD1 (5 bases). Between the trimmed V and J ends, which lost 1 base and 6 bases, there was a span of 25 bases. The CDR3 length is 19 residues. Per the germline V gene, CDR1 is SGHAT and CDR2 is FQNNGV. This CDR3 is CASSLGGRGRTWASNEQFF. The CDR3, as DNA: TGTGCCAGCAGCTTAGGGGGTAGGGGCCGCACCTGGGCTTCCAATGAGCAGTTCTTC.

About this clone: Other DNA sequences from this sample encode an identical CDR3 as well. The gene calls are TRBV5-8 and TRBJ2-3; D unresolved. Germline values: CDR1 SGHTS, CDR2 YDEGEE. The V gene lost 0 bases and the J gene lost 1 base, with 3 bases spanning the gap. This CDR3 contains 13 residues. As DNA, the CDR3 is TGTGCCAGCAGCTTGGTGGGCACAGATACGCAGTATTTT. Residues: CASSLVGTDTQYF.

CDR3 sequence reads: CASSLVVQPNTGELFF. CDR3 in DNA: TGCGCCAGCAGCTTGGTCGTCCAGCCGAACACCGGGGAGCTGTTTTTT. The V call is TRBV5-1, the J call TRBJ2-2, with unresolved D. In germline, CDR1 is SGHRS, CDR2 YFSETQ. The CDR3 runs 16 residues. V lost 0 bases, J lost 0 bases, and 9 bases lay in between.

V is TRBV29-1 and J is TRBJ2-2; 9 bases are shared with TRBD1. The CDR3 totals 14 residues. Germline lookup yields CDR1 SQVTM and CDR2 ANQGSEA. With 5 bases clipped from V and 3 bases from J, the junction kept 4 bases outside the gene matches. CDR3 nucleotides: TGCAGCGTTCGGGACAGGGTCGACACCGGGGAGCTGTTTTTT. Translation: CSVRDRVDTGELFF.

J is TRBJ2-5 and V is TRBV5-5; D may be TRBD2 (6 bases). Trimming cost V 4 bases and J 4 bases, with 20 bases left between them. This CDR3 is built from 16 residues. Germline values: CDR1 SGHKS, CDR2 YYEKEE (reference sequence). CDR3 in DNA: TGTGCCAGCAGCCGTATCATAGCGGTAGGCCCAGAGACCCAGTACTTC. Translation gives CASSRIIAVGPETQYF.

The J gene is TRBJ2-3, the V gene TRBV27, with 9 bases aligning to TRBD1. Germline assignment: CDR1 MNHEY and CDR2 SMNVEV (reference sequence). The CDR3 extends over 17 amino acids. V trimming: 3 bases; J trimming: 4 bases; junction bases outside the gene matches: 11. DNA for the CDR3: TGTGCCAGCAGTTTCCACGGAGGGGGACAGGGCCCAGATACGCAGTATTTT. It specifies CASSFHGGGQGPDTQYF.

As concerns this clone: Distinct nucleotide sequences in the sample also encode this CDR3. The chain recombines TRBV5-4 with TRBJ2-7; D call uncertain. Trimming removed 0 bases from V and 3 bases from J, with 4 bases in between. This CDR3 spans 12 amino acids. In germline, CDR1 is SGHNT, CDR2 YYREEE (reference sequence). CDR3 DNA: TGTGCCAGCAGCTTGGGGCTCTACGAGCAGTACTTC. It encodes CASSLGLYEQYF. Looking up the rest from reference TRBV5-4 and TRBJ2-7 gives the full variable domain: ETGVTQSPTHLIKTRGQQVTLRCSSQSGHNTVSWYQQALGQGPQFIFQYYREEENGRGNFPPRFSGLQFPNYSSELNVNALELDDSALYLCASSLGLYEQYFGPGTRLTVT.

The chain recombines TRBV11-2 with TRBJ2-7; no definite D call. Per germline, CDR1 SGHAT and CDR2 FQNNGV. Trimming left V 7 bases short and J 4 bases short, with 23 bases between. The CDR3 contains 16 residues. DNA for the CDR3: TGTGCCAGCACCCTAGTGAGTGGATTCTCCAGGTACGAGCAGTACTTC. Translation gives CASTLVSGFSRYEQYF.